The 5 T cell receptor beta chains listed next were all sequenced from one sample in a study of T cell responses to AZD1222 COVID-19 vaccine. The protocol was immunoSEQ multiplex PCR, while the TCRdb copy is restricted to in-frame clones and leaves out a portion. The sample records approximately 220,000 clones, approximately 94% being singletons. The sequences come from peripheral blood, collected on day 0 of MenACWY control vaccination. These TCRs come from an adult in good health.

This chain's CDR3 is CASWGAQFTEAFF. DNA of the CDR3: TGTGCCTCTTGGGGGGCGCAGTTCACTGAAGCTTTCTTT. The J gene is TRBJ1-1, the V gene TRBV19, with D possibly matching TRBD1 (6 bases). The ends were cut back, 11 bases at V and 4 bases at J, with 17 bases in the middle. This CDR3 region has 13 residues. Germline values: CDR1 LNHDA, CDR2 SQIVND (reference sequence).

This clone was found once. This chain links TRBV6-1 with TRBJ2-5; no firm D call. Germline V gene sequence: CDR1 MNHNS, CDR2 SASEGT. This CDR3 comprises 12 residues. V shed 3 bases and J shed 4 bases, with 6 bases lying between them. The CDR3 coding sequence is TGTGCCAGCAGTGATCCAGCAGAGACCCAGTACTTC. Encoded protein: CASSDPAETQYF.

This chain links TRBV5-4 with TRBJ1-2; D is unresolved. V lost 1 base, J lost 3 bases, and 10 bases lay in between. Germline CDR1 reads SGHNT; CDR2 reads YYREEE (reference sequence). The CDR3 is 14 amino acids. The DNA for the CDR3 is TGTGCCAGCAGCTTGTATTCAGGCTACTATGGCTACACCTTC. It yields the protein CASSLYSGYYGYTF.

The gene calls are TRBV19 and TRBJ1-1; D ambiguous. Germline CDR1 is LNHDA and CDR2 is SQIVND (reference sequence). V was shortened by 4 bases and J by 1 base, with 10 bases between the two germline ends. CDR3 length: 14 residues. The CDR3 loop is CASSKGRSNTEAFF. As DNA, the CDR3 is TGTGCCAGTAGTAAGGGCAGATCGAACACTGAAGCTTTCTTT.

V gene TRBV5-1 combines with J gene TRBJ2-3, with 10 bases fitting TRBD1. Per the germline V gene, CDR1 is SGHRS and CDR2 is YFSETQ. The CDR3 is made up of 16 amino acids. Trimming removed 4 bases from V and 3 bases from J; junction bases left unmatched: 8. This CDR3 is CASSPQVGQGTDTQYF. The CDR3 coding sequence is TGCGCCAGCAGCCCCCAAGTGGGACAGGGGACAGATACGCAGTATTTT.